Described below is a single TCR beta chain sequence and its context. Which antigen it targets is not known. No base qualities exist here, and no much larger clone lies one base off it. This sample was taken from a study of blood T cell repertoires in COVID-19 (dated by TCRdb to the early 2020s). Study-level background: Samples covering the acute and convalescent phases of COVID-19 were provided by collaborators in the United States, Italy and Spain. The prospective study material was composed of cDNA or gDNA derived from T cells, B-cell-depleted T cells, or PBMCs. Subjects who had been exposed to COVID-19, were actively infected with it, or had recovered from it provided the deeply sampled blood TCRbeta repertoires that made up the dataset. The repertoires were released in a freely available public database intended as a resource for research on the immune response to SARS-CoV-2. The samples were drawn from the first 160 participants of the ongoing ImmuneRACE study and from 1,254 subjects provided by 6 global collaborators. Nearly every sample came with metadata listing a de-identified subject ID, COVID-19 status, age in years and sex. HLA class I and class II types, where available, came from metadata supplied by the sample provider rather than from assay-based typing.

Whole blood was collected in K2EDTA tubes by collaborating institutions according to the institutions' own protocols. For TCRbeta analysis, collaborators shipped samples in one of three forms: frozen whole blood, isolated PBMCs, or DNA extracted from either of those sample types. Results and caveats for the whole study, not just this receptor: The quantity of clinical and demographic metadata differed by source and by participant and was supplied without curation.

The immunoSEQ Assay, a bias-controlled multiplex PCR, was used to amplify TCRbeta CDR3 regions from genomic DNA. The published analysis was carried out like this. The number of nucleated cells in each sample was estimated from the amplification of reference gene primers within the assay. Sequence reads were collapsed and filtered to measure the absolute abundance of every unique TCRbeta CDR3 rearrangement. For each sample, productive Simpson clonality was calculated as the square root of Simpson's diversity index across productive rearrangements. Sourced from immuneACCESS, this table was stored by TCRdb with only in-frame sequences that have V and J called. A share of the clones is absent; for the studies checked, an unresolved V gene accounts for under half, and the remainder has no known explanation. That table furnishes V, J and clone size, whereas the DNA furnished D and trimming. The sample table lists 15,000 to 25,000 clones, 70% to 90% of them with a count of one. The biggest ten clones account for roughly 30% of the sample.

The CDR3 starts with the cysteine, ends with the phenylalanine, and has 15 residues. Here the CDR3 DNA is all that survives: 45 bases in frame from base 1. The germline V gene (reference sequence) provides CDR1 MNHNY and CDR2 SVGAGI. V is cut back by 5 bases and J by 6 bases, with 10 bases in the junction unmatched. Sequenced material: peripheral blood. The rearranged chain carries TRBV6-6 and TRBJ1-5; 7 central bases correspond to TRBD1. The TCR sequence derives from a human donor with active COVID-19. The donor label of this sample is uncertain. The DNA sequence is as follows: TGTGCCAGCAGTCCGACCGCGACAGGGATTCAGCCCCAGCATTTT. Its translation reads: CASSPTATGIQPQHF.